This TCR beta chain was recorded in a study of neoadjuvant anti-PD-1 for oral cavity cancer. Turning to the study itself: Patients without progression got a fourth dose around day 43.

This CDR3 is 15 amino acids long. J was trimmed by 6 bases and V by 1 base; bases with no gene match: 1. Per the germline V gene, CDR1 is SGHDN and CDR2 is FVKESK. TCRdb's table, derived via immunoSEQ multiplex PCR, lists solely in-frame clones and lacks some. The sample consists of about 15,000 clones, 65% to 75% of them appearing once. These oral cavity squamous cell carcinomas were HPV-negative and locally advanced. The sample here was PBMCs, taken before nivolumab (anti-PD-1) treatment. This TCR was sampled from a person between 35 and 79 years old with oral cavity squamous cell carcinoma. J is TRBJ1-6 and V is TRBV14; 9 positions agree with TRBD1. CDR3 bases: TGTGCCAGCAGCCAAGTACAGGGGGCTAATTCACCCCTCCACTTT. Translated: CASSQVQGANSPLHF.